This entry features one T cell receptor beta chain sequence. The sample comes from a study of blood T cell repertoires in COVID-19. Study-wide context: Acute and convalescent COVID-19 samples came from the United States, Italy and Spain. PBMCs, B-cell-depleted T cells, or T cells provided the cDNA or gDNA that made up the material.

Germline loops: CDR1 MNHEY, CDR2 SMNVEV (reference sequence). V lost 4 bases, J lost 3 bases, and 7 bases stayed unmatched. CDR3 length: 15 residues. In the authors' workflow: Counts of nucleated cells, estimated from reference gene primer amplification, were obtained. Sequencing used immunoSEQ multiplex PCR; TCRdb keeps in-frame clones, though not all of them. V and J calls and clone size are copied from that table; D and trimming were computed from the DNA. The sample comprises some 150,000 clones, approximately 86% of which are singletons, and more than 0.8% rests with the top ten. This receptor was identified in a woman in her forties or fifties with acute or convalescent COVID-19. The sample consisted of peripheral blood. The V and J genes are TRBV27 and TRBJ2-7; 9 bases agree with TRBD2. The CDR3 sequence is CASSSTLTSGYEQYF. The CDR3 DNA is TGTGCCAGCAGTTCAACCCTGACTAGCGGCTACGAGCAGTACTTC.